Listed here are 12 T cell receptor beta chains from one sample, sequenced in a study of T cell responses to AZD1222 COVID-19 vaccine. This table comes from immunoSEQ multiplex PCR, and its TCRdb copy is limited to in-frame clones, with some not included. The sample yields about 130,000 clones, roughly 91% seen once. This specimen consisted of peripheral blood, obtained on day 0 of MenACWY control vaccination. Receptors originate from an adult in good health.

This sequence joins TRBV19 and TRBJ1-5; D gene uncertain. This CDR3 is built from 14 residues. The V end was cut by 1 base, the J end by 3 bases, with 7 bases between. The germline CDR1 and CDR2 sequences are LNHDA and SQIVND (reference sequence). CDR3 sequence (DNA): TGTGCCAGTAGTATAGGTGGAAACAATCAGCCCCAGCATTTT. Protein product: CASSIGGNNQPQHF. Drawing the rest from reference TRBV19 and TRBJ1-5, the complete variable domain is DGGITQSPKYLFRKEGQNVTLSCEQNLNHDAMYWYRQDPGQGLRLIYYSQIVNDFQKGDIAEGYSVSREKKESFPLTVTSAQKNPTAFYLCASSIGGNNQPQHFGDGTRLSIL.

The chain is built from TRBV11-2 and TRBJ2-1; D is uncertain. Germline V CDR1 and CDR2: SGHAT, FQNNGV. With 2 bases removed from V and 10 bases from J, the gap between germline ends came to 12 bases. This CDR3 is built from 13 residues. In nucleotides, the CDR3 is TGTGCCAGCAGCTTAAAGTCTAGGGTGGAGCAGTTCTTC. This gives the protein CASSLKSRVEQFF.

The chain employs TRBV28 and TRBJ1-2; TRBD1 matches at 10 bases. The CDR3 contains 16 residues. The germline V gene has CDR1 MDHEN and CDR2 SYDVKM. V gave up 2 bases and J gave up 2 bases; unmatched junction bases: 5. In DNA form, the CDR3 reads TGTGCCAGCAGTTTACCCGGGACAGGGGAGAACTATGGCTACACCTTC. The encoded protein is CASSLPGTGENYGYTF.

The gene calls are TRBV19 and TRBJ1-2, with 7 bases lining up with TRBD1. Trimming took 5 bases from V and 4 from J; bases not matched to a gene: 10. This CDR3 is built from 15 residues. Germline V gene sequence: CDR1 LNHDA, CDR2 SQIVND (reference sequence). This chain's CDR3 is CASSATGTASYGYTF. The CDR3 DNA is TGTGCCAGTAGTGCAACCGGGACAGCCTCCTATGGCTACACCTTC.

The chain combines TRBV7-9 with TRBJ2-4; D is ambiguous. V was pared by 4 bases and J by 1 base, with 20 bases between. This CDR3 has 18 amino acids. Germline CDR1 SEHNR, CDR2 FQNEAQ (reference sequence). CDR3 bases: TGTGCCAGCAGCTCTCTCCCCAAGTATAACCGGGCCAAAAACATTCAGTACTTC. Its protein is CASSSLPKYNRAKNIQYF.

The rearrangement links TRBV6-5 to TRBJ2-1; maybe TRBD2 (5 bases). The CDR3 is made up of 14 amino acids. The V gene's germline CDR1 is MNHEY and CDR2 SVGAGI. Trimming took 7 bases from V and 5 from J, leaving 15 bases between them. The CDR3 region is CASKKDLINNEQFF. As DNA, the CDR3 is TGTGCCAGCAAGAAGGACTTAATTAACAATGAGCAGTTCTTC.

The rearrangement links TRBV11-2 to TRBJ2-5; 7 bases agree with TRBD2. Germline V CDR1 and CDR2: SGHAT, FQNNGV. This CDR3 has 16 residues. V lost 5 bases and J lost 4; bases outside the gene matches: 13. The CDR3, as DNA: TGTGCCAGCAGCCTCAGCGGGGTGAGGCTGGGAGAGACCCAGTACTTC. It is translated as CASSLSGVRLGETQYF.

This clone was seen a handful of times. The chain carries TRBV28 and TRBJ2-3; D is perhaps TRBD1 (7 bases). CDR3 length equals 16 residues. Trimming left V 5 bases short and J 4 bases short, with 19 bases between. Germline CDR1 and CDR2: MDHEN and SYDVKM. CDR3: CASSTRRGLEADTQYF. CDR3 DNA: TGTGCCAGCAGTACTAGGAGGGGGCTTGAGGCAGATACGCAGTATTTT.

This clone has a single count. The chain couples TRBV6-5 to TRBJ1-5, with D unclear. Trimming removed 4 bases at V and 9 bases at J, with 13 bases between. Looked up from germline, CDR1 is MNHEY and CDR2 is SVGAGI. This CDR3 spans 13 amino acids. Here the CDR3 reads CASSSSSSGPQHF. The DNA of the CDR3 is TGTGCCAGCAGTTCCTCCTCTTCTGGGCCCCAGCATTTT.

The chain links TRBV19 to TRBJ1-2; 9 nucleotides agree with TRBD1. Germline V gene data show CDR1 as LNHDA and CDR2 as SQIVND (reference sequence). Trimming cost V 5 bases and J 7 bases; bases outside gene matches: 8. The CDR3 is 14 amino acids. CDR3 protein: CASSATGGHGGYTF. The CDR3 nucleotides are TGTGCCAGTAGTGCTACAGGGGGCCACGGTGGCTACACCTTC.

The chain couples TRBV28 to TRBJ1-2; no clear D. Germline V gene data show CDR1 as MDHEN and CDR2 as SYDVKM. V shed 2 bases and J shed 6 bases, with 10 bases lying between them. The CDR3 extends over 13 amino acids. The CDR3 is CASSLGPPDGYTF. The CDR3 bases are TGTGCCAGCAGTTTAGGACCGCCTGATGGCTACACCTTC.

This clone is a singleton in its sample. This chain's CDR3 is CASSLDLGQETQYF. As DNA, the CDR3 is TGTGCCAGCAGCTTAGACTTAGGCCAAGAGACCCAGTACTTC. The V and J genes are TRBV7-9 and TRBJ2-5, with unresolved D. Trimming stripped 1 base from V and 1 base from J, with 7 bases between. The CDR3 is 14 residues long. Germline CDR1 and CDR2: SEHNR and FQNEAQ (reference sequence).